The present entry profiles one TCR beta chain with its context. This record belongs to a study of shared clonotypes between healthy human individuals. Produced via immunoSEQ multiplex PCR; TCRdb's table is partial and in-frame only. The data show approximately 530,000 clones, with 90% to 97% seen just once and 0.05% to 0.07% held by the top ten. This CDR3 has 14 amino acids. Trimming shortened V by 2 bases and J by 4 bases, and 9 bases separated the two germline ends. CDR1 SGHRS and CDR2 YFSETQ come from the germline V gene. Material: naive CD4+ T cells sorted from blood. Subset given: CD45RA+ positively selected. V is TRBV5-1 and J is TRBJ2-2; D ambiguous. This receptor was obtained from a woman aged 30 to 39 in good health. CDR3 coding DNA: TGCGCCAGCAGCTTCGAAACTTCCACCGGGGAGCTGTTTTTT. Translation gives CASSFETSTGELFF.